This is a list of T cell receptor beta chains from one sample in a study of shared clonotypes between healthy human individuals. The protocol was immunoSEQ multiplex PCR, while the TCRdb copy is restricted to in-frame clones and leaves out a portion. The data show approximately 1.4 million clones, with 95% to 99% seen just once and about 0.45% held by the top ten. Material for sequencing was naive CD4+ T cells sorted from blood. Receptors were obtained from a man younger than 45 in good health. Each CDR3 is given with its conserved first and last residue. The D gene is left open where the match is weak. A clone size is listed for some rows: how often the clone was seen (once, few, many), or a class if it is expanded.

CDR3 DNA: TGTGCCAGCAGTTTATTGGTGGGAAACTATGGCTACACCTTC
CDR3 protein: CASSLLVGNYGYTF
V gene: TRBV28
J gene: TRBJ1-2
clone size: -
D gene: -

CDR3 DNA: TGTGCCAGCAGCGCCGAGGTGGTGGGTCTGGAGACCCAGTACTTC
CDR3 protein: CASSAEVVGLETQYF
V gene: TRBV2
J gene: TRBJ2-5
clone size: -
D gene: -

CDR3 DNA: TGTGCCAGCAGTGCGCAGTACTATGGCTACACCTTC
CDR3 protein: CASSAQYYGYTF
V gene: TRBV25-1
J gene: TRBJ1-2
clone size: -
D gene: -

CDR3 DNA: TGTGCCAGCAGCATTACTAGCGGTAGAACCGAGCAGTACTTC
CDR3 protein: CASSITSGRTEQYF
V gene: TRBV6-5
J gene: TRBJ2-7
clone size: -
D gene: TRBD2

CDR3 DNA: TGTGCCAGCACCCAAGAATCCGGGACTGTACGCTACGAGCAGTACTTC
CDR3 protein: CASTQESGTVRYEQYF
V gene: TRBV2
J gene: TRBJ2-7
clone size: -
D gene: -

CDR3 DNA: TGTGCCAGCAGCGTAGTAGCTAGCGGGAACGATGAGCAGTTCTTC
CDR3 protein: CASSVVASGNDEQFF
V gene: TRBV9
J gene: TRBJ2-1
clone size: -
D gene: TRBD2

CDR3 DNA: TGTGCCACCAGCGGACCAAATAAGGGATTCACAGATACGCAGTATTTT
CDR3 protein: CATSGPNKGFTDTQYF
V gene: TRBV15
J gene: TRBJ2-3
clone size: -
D gene: -

CDR3 DNA: TGTGCCAGCAGCTTAGCAAGGGGACTAGCGGGAGTCGATGAGCAGTTCTTC
CDR3 protein: CASSLARGLAGVDEQFF
V gene: TRBV7-9
J gene: TRBJ2-1
clone size: -
D gene: TRBD2

CDR3 DNA: TGTGCCAGCAGCTTAGATCTGAGTTTATCTGGGGCCAACGTCCTGACTTTC
CDR3 protein: CASSLDLSLSGANVLTF
V gene: TRBV11-2
J gene: TRBJ2-6
clone size: -
D gene: -

CDR3 DNA: TGTGCCAGCAGTCCCCCCGGGACCGTGAACACTGAAGCTTTCTTT
CDR3 protein: CASSPPGTVNTEAFF
V gene: TRBV6-5
J gene: TRBJ1-1
clone size: -
D gene: -

CDR3 DNA: TGTGCCAGCAGCCCGGACTACTCCTACAATGAGCAGTTCTTC
CDR3 protein: CASSPDYSYNEQFF
V gene: TRBV7-2
J gene: TRBJ2-1
clone size: -
D gene: -

CDR3 DNA: TGTGCCAGTAGTATCCTGACGGGGATAGCGAACGGGGAGCTGTTTTTT
CDR3 protein: CASSILTGIANGELFF
V gene: TRBV19
J gene: TRBJ2-2
clone size: -
D gene: -

CDR3 DNA: TGTGCCAGCTCAACCGGGACAGGGGACGAAAAACTGTTTTTT
CDR3 protein: CASSTGTGDEKLFF
V gene: TRBV18
J gene: TRBJ1-4
clone size: -
D gene: TRBD1

CDR3 DNA: TGTGCCAGCAGCCCTTCGGCCGGTAATGAAAAACTGTTTTTT
CDR3 protein: CASSPSAGNEKLFF
V gene: TRBV7-9
J gene: TRBJ1-4
clone size: -
D gene: -

CDR3 DNA: TGTGCCAGCAGTTTACTGGGGGCCACTGAAGCTTTCTTT
CDR3 protein: CASSLLGATEAFF
V gene: TRBV28
J gene: TRBJ1-1
clone size: -
D gene: -

CDR3 DNA: TGTGCCAGCAGCTTTTTCAGACCGGGACTAGCGGGAGCAAGAGAGACCCAGTACTTC
CDR3 protein: CASSFFRPGLAGARETQYF
V gene: TRBV11-2
J gene: TRBJ2-5
clone size: -
D gene: TRBD2

CDR3 DNA: TGTGCCAGCACGGCGGCGCTAGCGGGAGGAGAGACCCAGTACTTC
CDR3 protein: CASTAALAGGETQYF
V gene: TRBV7-9
J gene: TRBJ2-5
clone size: -
D gene: TRBD2

CDR3 DNA: TGTGCCAGCAGGCGGACAGGGGGATTTGGCTACACCTTC
CDR3 protein: CASRRTGGFGYTF
V gene: TRBV6-5
J gene: TRBJ1-2
clone size: -
D gene: TRBD1

CDR3 DNA: TGTGCCAGCAGCTTAGGCCGCTCACCCTACGAGCAGTACTTC
CDR3 protein: CASSLGRSPYEQYF
V gene: TRBV7-9
J gene: TRBJ2-7
clone size: once
D gene: -

CDR3 DNA: TGTGCCAGCAGTCTAGGGACGGCCCTGGGCGAGCAGTACTTC
CDR3 protein: CASSLGTALGEQYF
V gene: TRBV28
J gene: TRBJ2-7
clone size: -
D gene: -

CDR3 DNA: TGTGCCAGCAGCTTAATCAGGGAGACCCAGTACTTC
CDR3 protein: CASSLIRETQYF
V gene: TRBV7-2
J gene: TRBJ2-5
clone size: -
D gene: -

CDR3 DNA: TGTGCCAGCAGTTTAAACAGGGTGATGGCCACTGAAGCTTTCTTT
CDR3 protein: CASSLNRVMATEAFF
V gene: TRBV2
J gene: TRBJ1-1
clone size: once
D gene: -

CDR3 DNA: TGTGCCAGCAGTCGACGACTAGCGGGCGTCACCTCCTACGAGCAGTACTTC
CDR3 protein: CASSRRLAGVTSYEQYF
V gene: TRBV27
J gene: TRBJ2-7
clone size: -
D gene: TRBD2

CDR3 DNA: TGTGCCAGTAGTAGGACAGGGAGCAATCAGCCCCAGCATTTT
CDR3 protein: CASSRTGSNQPQHF
V gene: TRBV19
J gene: TRBJ1-5
clone size: -
D gene: TRBD1

CDR3 DNA: TGTGCCAGCAGCTTAGGCCTATCGAACACTGAAGCTTTCTTT
CDR3 protein: CASSLGLSNTEAFF
V gene: TRBV7-9
J gene: TRBJ1-1
clone size: -
D gene: -

CDR3 DNA: TGCAGTGCTAGGTCTGGTGAAAAACTGTTTTTT
CDR3 protein: CSARSGEKLFF
V gene: TRBV20-1
J gene: TRBJ1-4
clone size: -
D gene: -

CDR3 DNA: TGTGCCAGCAGCCTACGAACCGGGACTAGCCGAACAGATACGCAGTATTTT
CDR3 protein: CASSLRTGTSRTDTQYF
V gene: TRBV11-3
J gene: TRBJ2-3
clone size: -
D gene: TRBD2

CDR3 DNA: TGTGCCAGCAGGGGTTTCTCTGGAAACACCATATATTTT
CDR3 protein: CASRGFSGNTIYF
V gene: TRBV6-6
J gene: TRBJ1-3
clone size: -
D gene: -

CDR3 DNA: TGTGCCAGTAGCCCGGTTGGGGCGAGCAATCAGCCCCAGCATTTT
CDR3 protein: CASSPVGASNQPQHF
V gene: TRBV19
J gene: TRBJ1-5
clone size: once
D gene: -

CDR3 DNA: TGTGCCAGCAGCCCCTCGACTAGCTTGGATGAGCAGTACTTC
CDR3 protein: CASSPSTSLDEQYF
V gene: TRBV7-7
J gene: TRBJ2-7
clone size: -
D gene: TRBD2

CDR3 DNA: TGTGCCTGGAGTCGAGGCAGGGGGTTCCAAGAGACCCAGTACTTC
CDR3 protein: CAWSRGRGFQETQYF
V gene: TRBV30
J gene: TRBJ2-5
clone size: -
D gene: TRBD1

CDR3 DNA: TGTGCCAGCAGCCCCCGAGGGACAGGGCCACCAGATACGCAGTATTTT
CDR3 protein: CASSPRGTGPPDTQYF
V gene: TRBV5-4
J gene: TRBJ2-3
clone size: -
D gene: TRBD1

CDR3 DNA: TGTGCCATCAGTGCCCTGATCGGGACTAGCGGCAATGAGCAGTTCTTC
CDR3 protein: CAISALIGTSGNEQFF
V gene: TRBV10-3
J gene: TRBJ2-1
clone size: once
D gene: TRBD2

CDR3 DNA: TGTGCCAGCACCCGGCGGTTGAACACTGAAGCTTTCTTT
CDR3 protein: CASTRRLNTEAFF
V gene: TRBV28
J gene: TRBJ1-1
clone size: -
D gene: -

CDR3 DNA: TGTGCCAGCAGCTCCGGGACAGGGGATGAAGCTTTCTTT
CDR3 protein: CASSSGTGDEAFF
V gene: TRBV28
J gene: TRBJ1-1
clone size: once
D gene: TRBD1

CDR3 DNA: TGTGCCAGCAGCCTAGCGGCGAACACCGGGGAGCTGTTTTTT
CDR3 protein: CASSLAANTGELFF
V gene: TRBV7-9
J gene: TRBJ2-2
clone size: -
D gene: TRBD2

CDR3 DNA: TGTGCCAGCAGTTTTCTGAATCCGGGACAGGGGGCGGAAAATCAGCCCCAGCATTTT
CDR3 protein: CASSFLNPGQGAENQPQHF
V gene: TRBV27
J gene: TRBJ1-5
clone size: -
D gene: TRBD1

CDR3 DNA: TGTGCCAGCAGCTTGTTGGAGCAAGAGACCCAGTACTTC
CDR3 protein: CASSLLEQETQYF
V gene: TRBV5-6
J gene: TRBJ2-5
clone size: -
D gene: -

CDR3 DNA: TGCAGCGTTGAAGGGAACCAAGAGACCCAGTACTTC
CDR3 protein: CSVEGNQETQYF
V gene: TRBV29-1
J gene: TRBJ2-5
clone size: -
D gene: -

CDR3 DNA: TGTGCTAGCAGCCCCCATCCCGGGAGGGTGCCTGAAGCTTTCTTT
CDR3 protein: CASSPHPGRVPEAFF
V gene: TRBV7-7
J gene: TRBJ1-1
clone size: few
D gene: -

CDR3 DNA: TGTGCCATCACCAATTCCTACGAGCAGTACTTC
CDR3 protein: CAITNSYEQYF
V gene: TRBV10-3
J gene: TRBJ2-7
clone size: -
D gene: -

CDR3 DNA: TGTGCCAGCAAGACTAGCGGGAGTATCTACGAGCAGTACTTC
CDR3 protein: CASKTSGSIYEQYF
V gene: TRBV6-5
J gene: TRBJ2-7
clone size: -
D gene: TRBD2

CDR3 DNA: TGTGCCAGTAGTATCGACCAACAAGAGACCCAGTACTTC
CDR3 protein: CASSIDQQETQYF
V gene: TRBV19
J gene: TRBJ2-5
clone size: -
D gene: -

CDR3 DNA: TGCGCCAGCAGCTTGGCGGGACAGGGGGTCGGGTATGGCTACACCTTC
CDR3 protein: CASSLAGQGVGYGYTF
V gene: TRBV5-1
J gene: TRBJ1-2
clone size: -
D gene: TRBD1

CDR3 DNA: TGTGCCAGCAGCCACAAATCCCAAGAGACCCAGTACTTC
CDR3 protein: CASSHKSQETQYF
V gene: TRBV14
J gene: TRBJ2-5
clone size: -
D gene: -

CDR3 DNA: TGTGCCGTAACACACCAGCCATTCTATGGCTACACCTTC
CDR3 protein: CAVTHQPFYGYTF
V gene: TRBV5-8
J gene: TRBJ1-2
clone size: -
D gene: -

CDR3 DNA: TGCGCCAGCAGCTTGAGCTCCGCGGAGGAGACCCAGTACTTC
CDR3 protein: CASSLSSAEETQYF
V gene: TRBV5-1
J gene: TRBJ2-5
clone size: -
D gene: -

CDR3 DNA: TGTGCCAGCAGTTTAGAGGGACAGGGCGTCTACGAGCAGTACTTC
CDR3 protein: CASSLEGQGVYEQYF
V gene: TRBV27
J gene: TRBJ2-7
clone size: -
D gene: TRBD1

CDR3 DNA: TGTGCCAGCAGACCCGACAGGGTAGGTTCCTACGAGCAGTACTTC
CDR3 protein: CASRPDRVGSYEQYF
V gene: TRBV27
J gene: TRBJ2-7
clone size: -
D gene: TRBD1

CDR3 DNA: TGTGCCAGCTCACCACTTGGACAGGGGAAGTATGGCTACACCTTC
CDR3 protein: CASSPLGQGKYGYTF
V gene: TRBV18
J gene: TRBJ1-2
clone size: -
D gene: TRBD1

CDR3 DNA: TGTGCCAGCAGCCCCCCCGGCGTCGGCATCACCCTCGGAACGGATACGCAGTATTTT
CDR3 protein: CASSPPGVGITLGTDTQYF
V gene: TRBV27
J gene: TRBJ2-3
clone size: -
D gene: -